These 30 T cell receptor beta chains were all obtained from the same sample, sequenced in a study of blood T cell repertoires in COVID-19. TCRdb's copy holds only in-frame clones and misses some; the assay was immunoSEQ multiplex PCR. This table holds around 97,000 clones, 88% found once. The specimen sequenced was peripheral blood. The source is a human donor in a cohort sampled during active COVID-19.

V gene TRBV6-5 combines with J gene TRBJ1-5; D may be TRBD1 (6 bases). Per germline, CDR1 MNHEY and CDR2 SVGAGI. The CDR3 has 16 residues. Trimming stripped 0 bases from V and 2 bases from J, with 11 bases between. CDR3 sequence reads: CASSYSWGPGNQPQHF. CDR3 DNA: TGTGCCAGCAGTTACTCTTGGGGGCCGGGCAATCAGCCCCAGCATTTT.

The genes are TRBV25-1 and TRBJ2-7; TRBD1 matches 9 bases. The junction had 12 bases not matched to a gene; V was cut back by 5 bases and J by 7 bases. There are 15 residues in the CDR3. In germline, CDR1 is MGHDK, CDR2 SYGVNS. CDR3 in DNA: TGTGCCAGCAGTAGCCACGGGACAGGGACGGAAGAGCAGTACTTC. Translated, it gives CASSSHGTGTEEQYF.

The chain links TRBV30 to TRBJ2-1; TRBD1 matches at 12 bases. Germline V gives CDR1 GTSNPN, CDR2 SVGIG (reference sequence). V gave up 2 bases and J gave up 10 bases; unmatched junction bases: 6. The CDR3 spans 14 residues. CDR3 nucleotide sequence: TGTGCCTGGAGTCCCGGGACAGGGGGCTGGGAGCAGTTCTTC. Protein product: CAWSPGTGGWEQFF. The whole variable domain, filled in from reference TRBV30 and TRBJ2-1, reads SQTIHQWPATLVQPVGSPLSLECTVEGTSNPNLYWYRQAAGRGLQLLFYSVGIGQISSEVPQNLSASRPQDRQFILSSKKLLLSDSGFYLCAWSPGTGGWEQFFGPGTRLTVL.

The chain is built from TRBV19 and TRBJ2-7; TRBD2 aligns across 12 bases. Germline lookup yields CDR1 LNHDA and CDR2 SQIVND (reference sequence). The CDR3 covers 14 residues. With V trimmed by 5 bases and J by 4 bases, 3 bases remained unmatched. The CDR3 nucleotides read TGTGCCAGTAGTCCAGGACTAGCGGGGTACGAGCAGTACTTC. It yields the protein CASSPGLAGYEQYF.

The V and J genes are TRBV5-8 and TRBJ2-7; 7 bases fit TRBD1. The germline gives CDR1 SGHTS, CDR2 YDEGEE. V trimming: 3 bases; J trimming: 1 base; junction bases outside the gene matches: 10. The CDR3 consists of 16 residues. The CDR3, as DNA: TGTGCCAGCAGCTGGGGCTCGGGGACAGCTTCCTACGAGCAGTACTTC. This encodes CASSWGSGTASYEQYF. The whole variable domain, filled in from reference TRBV5-8 and TRBJ2-7, reads EAGVTQSPTHLIKTRGQQATLRCSPISGHTSVYWYQQALGLGLQFLLWYDEGEERNRGNFPPRFSGRQFPNYSSELNVNALELEDSALYLCASSWGSGTASYEQYFGPGTRLTVT.

The chain recombines TRBV5-6 with TRBJ2-3; the match to TRBD2 covers 12 bases. V dropped 4 bases and J dropped 4; count of bases not matched to a gene: 10. This CDR3 comprises 17 residues. Germline assignment: CDR1 SGHDT and CDR2 YYEEEE. The DNA of the CDR3 is TGTGCCAGCAGCATACTTTGGACTAGCGGGGAGTCAGATACGCAGTATTTT. This codes for CASSILWTSGESDTQYF.

J is TRBJ1-1 and V is TRBV28; 11 bases line up with TRBD1. The V gene's germline CDR1 is MDHEN and CDR2 SYDVKM. The J segment lost 4 bases and the V segment lost 8 bases, leaving 15 bases of the junction unmatched. CDR3 length: 17 residues. The DNA of the CDR3 is TGTGCCAGCGGCGAGATAAGGACAGGGGGCTATAGCACTGAAGCTTTCTTT. It translates to CASGEIRTGGYSTEAFF.

This sequence joins TRBV21-1 and TRBJ2-1; TRBD1, the table's D call, was not compared with the DNA. TRBV21-1 is a pseudogene segment. This CDR3 contains 17 residues. CDR3: CASSKAGARGSYNEQFF. Written as DNA, the CDR3 is TGTGCCAGCAGCAAAGCGGGGGCCAGGGGCTCCTACAATGAGCAGTTCTTC.

V usage is TRBV6-2 or TRBV6-3 and J usage is TRBJ2-7; the match to TRBD1 covers 7 bases. CDR3 length: 14 amino acids. Germline lookup yields CDR1 MNHEY and CDR2 SVGEGT. Losses at the gene ends were 6 bases for V and 4 bases for J; bases not matched to a gene: 9. CDR3 DNA: TGTGCCAGCAGCTTTGGGACAGACTTTTACGAGCAGTACTTC. Residues: CASSFGTDFYEQYF.

The chain recombines TRBV3-1 (or the pseudogene TRBV3-2) with TRBJ2-5; 13 bases map to TRBD2. This CDR3 contains 16 residues. J lost 2 bases, V lost 4 bases, and 4 bases had no gene match. Per the germline V gene, CDR1 is LGHDT and CDR2 is YNNKEL (reference sequence). The CDR3 spells CASSLGLAGVQETQYF. The CDR3 region has the DNA TGTGCCAGCAGCCTCGGACTAGCGGGGGTACAAGAGACCCAGTACTTC.

This chain links TRBV7-7 with TRBJ2-3; no clear D gene. V was shortened by 1 base and J by 0 bases, with 8 bases between the two germline ends. Germline CDR1 is SSHAT and CDR2 is FNYEAQ (reference sequence). The length of the CDR3 is 15 residues. In nucleotides, the CDR3 is TGTGCCAGCAGCTTAGGTCCCGGGAGCACAGATACGCAGTATTTT. This encodes CASSLGPGSTDTQYF.

V and J are TRBV5-5 and TRBJ2-7; no definite D call. Germline V gene sequence: CDR1 SGHKS, CDR2 YYEKEE (reference sequence). V was trimmed by 0 bases and J by 3 bases, leaving 7 bases between them. The CDR3 consists of 13 residues. CDR3 in amino acids: CASSLAASYEQYF. CDR3 sequence (DNA): TGTGCCAGCAGCTTGGCGGCTAGCTACGAGCAGTACTTC.

J is TRBJ1-5 and V is TRBV10-2; D is unclear. The ends were cut back, 2 bases at V and 5 bases at J, with 16 bases in the middle. CDR3 length equals 16 residues. Germline V gene data show CDR1 as WSHSY and CDR2 as SAAADI. The DNA for the CDR3 is TGCGCCAGCAGTGAGACGAGGGCGCCGACCGATCAGCCCCAGCATTTT. Its protein is CASSETRAPTDQPQHF.

The rearrangement links TRBV15 to TRBJ2-1, with 9 bases aligning to TRBD2. The CDR3 sequence is 16 residues long. CDR1 is LNHNV and CDR2 is YYDKDF in the germline V gene (reference sequence). The ends lost 7 bases at V and 7 bases at J; junction bases unmatched: 14. Written as DNA, the CDR3 is TGTGCCACCAACTCCTGGGCGCGGGAGGGCCGGAATGAGCAGTTCTTC. As protein: CATNSWAREGRNEQFF.

The rearrangement joins TRBV16 to TRBJ2-7, with a possible D match to TRBD1 (5 bases). CDR3 length equals 14 residues. The V end lost 2 bases, the J end lost 2 bases, and 10 bases lay between the germline ends. Germline V gene data show CDR1 as KGHSY and CDR2 as FQNENV. The CDR3 region has the DNA TGTGCCAGCAGCCAACCTGACAGAACCTACGAGCAGTACTTC. This sequence encodes CASSQPDRTYEQYF.

The J gene is TRBJ1-5, the V gene TRBV19; 8 bases line up with TRBD1. The CDR3 sequence is 14 residues long. V was clipped by 10 bases and J by 2 bases; unmatched bases: 7. The germline V gene has CDR1 LNHDA and CDR2 SQIVND (reference sequence). DNA of the CDR3: TGTGCCACGACAGGGGAATTAGGCAATCAGCCCCAGCATTTT. The encoded protein is CATTGELGNQPQHF.

CDR3 DNA sequence: TGTGCCAGCAGTCGGACAGGGGCAAGGGCCGGGGAGCTGTTTTTT. Residues: CASSRTGARAGELFF. The V call is TRBV2, the J call TRBJ2-2, with 9 nucleotides matching TRBD1. The CDR3 consists of 15 residues. The germline gives CDR1 SNHLY, CDR2 FYNNEI. V trimming: 5 bases; J trimming: 6 bases; junction bases outside the gene matches: 7.

The chain links TRBV10-1 to TRBJ2-7; 10 bases line up with TRBD1. CDR1 is WNHNN and CDR2 is SYGVQD in the germline V gene (reference sequence). V trimming: 7 bases; J trimming: 3 bases; junction bases outside the gene matches: 6. The CDR3 sequence is 14 residues long. The CDR3 bases are TGCGCCAGCATCTGCCGGGACAGGGGCTACGAGCAGTACTTC. Its protein is CASICRDRGYEQYF.

V usage is TRBV19 and J usage is TRBJ2-6; D is ambiguous. Trimming took off 0 bases at V and 1 base at J, with 13 bases between the two ends. Looked up from germline, CDR1 is LNHDA and CDR2 is SQIVND (reference sequence). CDR3 length: 18 amino acids. In DNA form, the CDR3 reads TGTGCCAGTAGTATAGATTTTAACACAGAGTCTGGGGCCAACGTCCTGACTTTC. Its protein product is CASSIDFNTESGANVLTF.

The chain is built from TRBV5-1 and TRBJ1-4; TRBD1 is a possible D gene (5 bases). The V gene's germline CDR1 is SGHRS and CDR2 YFSETQ. V was trimmed by 4 bases and J by 3 bases, leaving 10 bases between them. The CDR3 runs 14 residues. CDR3 amino acids: CASSEGRANEKLFF. Here the CDR3 DNA reads TGCGCCAGCAGCGAGGGGAGGGCTAATGAAAAACTGTTTTTT.

The chain uses TRBV2 and TRBJ2-3; 10 bases are shared with TRBD1. J lost 2 bases, V lost 8 bases, and 4 bases had no gene match. The CDR3 sequence is 14 residues long. The germline V gene encodes CDR1 SNHLY and CDR2 FYNNEI. The CDR3 coding sequence is TGTGCCAGCGGGGGACAGGGGCTCACAGATACGCAGTATTTT. Protein product: CASGGQGLTDTQYF.

This rearrangement joins TRBV6-4 to TRBJ2-3; 9 positions agree with TRBD1. This CDR3 has 14 residues. V lost 9 bases to trimming and J lost 4 bases; unmatched junction nucleotides: 8. In germline, CDR1 is MRHNA, CDR2 SNTAGT. CDR3 residues: CASSRDRDADTQYF. The CDR3 DNA follows: TGTGCCAGTAGCCGGGACAGGGACGCAGATACGCAGTATTTT.

V is TRBV27 and J is TRBJ1-1, with TRBD1 matching 7 bases. J was trimmed by 3 bases and V by 2 bases; bases with no gene match: 6. This CDR3 contains 15 residues. Germline loops: CDR1 MNHEY, CDR2 SMNVEV (reference sequence). The CDR3: CASSLMGTAYTEAFF. Written as DNA, the CDR3 is TGTGCCAGCAGTTTAATGGGGACAGCGTACACTGAAGCTTTCTTT.

The J gene is TRBJ2-3, the V gene TRBV14; unclear D gene. The CDR3 has 15 amino acids. V shed 0 bases and J shed 3 bases, with 10 bases lying between them. Per germline, CDR1 SGHDN and CDR2 FVKESK. The CDR3 spells CASSQDYFRTDTQYF. CDR3 bases: TGTGCCAGCAGCCAAGATTATTTCCGGACAGATACGCAGTATTTT.

The chain links TRBV9 to TRBJ2-5; 11 nucleotides align to TRBD2. Trimming at V came to 6 bases and at J to 2 bases, leaving 9 bases not matched to a gene. The CDR3 extends over 16 amino acids. Germline assignment: CDR1 SGDLS and CDR2 YYNGEE. Written as DNA, the CDR3 is TGTGCCAGCACCCAAAGGGGGACTAGCGGACAAGAGACCCAGTACTTC. It specifies CASTQRGTSGQETQYF. Full variable domain (remainder filled in from reference TRBV9 and TRBJ2-5): DSGVTQTPKHLITATGQRVTLRCSPRSGDLSVYWYQQSLDQGLQFLIQYYNGEERAKGNILERFSAQQFPDLHSELNLSSLELGDSALYFCASTQRGTSGQETQYFGPGTRLLVL.

There are a few counts of this clone. In nucleotides, the CDR3 is TGTGCCAGTAGTATAGGGACAGCCAATAATGAAAAACTGTTTTTT. This sequence encodes CASSIGTANNEKLFF. The chain joins TRBV19 to TRBJ1-4, with a weak D call TRBD1 (6 bases). Trimming stripped 1 base from V and 4 bases from J, with 10 bases between. The germline V gene has CDR1 LNHDA and CDR2 SQIVND (reference sequence). The CDR3 extends over 15 amino acids. The entire variable domain, with the rest obtained from reference TRBV19 and TRBJ1-4, is as follows: DGGITQSPKYLFRKEGQNVTLSCEQNLNHDAMYWYRQDPGQGLRLIYYSQIVNDFQKGDIAEGYSVSREKKESFPLTVTSAQKNPTAFYLCASSIGTANNEKLFFGSGTQLSVL.

The CDR3 reads CASSDQVGGNQPQHF. CDR3 nucleotide sequence: TGTGCCAGCAGTGATCAAGTAGGGGGCAATCAGCCCCAGCATTTT. J is TRBJ1-5 and V is TRBV6-1, with D maybe TRBD1 (5 bases). Germline CDR1 and CDR2: MNHNS and SASEGT. The CDR3 is 15 amino acids. V was pared by 3 bases and J by 2 bases, with 11 bases between.

The rearrangement joins TRBV3-1 (or the pseudogene TRBV3-2) to TRBJ1-1, with D perhaps matching TRBD1 (5 bases). CDR1 and CDR2 from the germline V gene are LGHDT and YNNKEL (reference sequence). This CDR3 is 14 amino acids long. The V end lost 5 bases, the J end lost 1 base, and 11 bases lay between the germline ends. The CDR3 sequence is CASSILTGNTEAFF. CDR3 DNA sequence: TGTGCCAGCAGCATACTCACAGGGAACACTGAAGCTTTCTTT.

CDR3 DNA sequence: TGTGCCAGCAGGGGCCGGACTGAAGCTTTCTTT. It translates to CASRGRTEAFF. The rearrangement uses TRBV6-6 and TRBJ1-1; D is ambiguous. V gave up 6 bases and J gave up 5 bases, with 7 bases separating them. The CDR3 is made up of 11 amino acids. Germline CDR1 is MNHNY and CDR2 is SVGAGI (reference sequence).

The chain links TRBV21-1 to TRBJ2-5; TRBD1 is taken as the D call from the table, unchecked against the DNA. TRBV21-1 corresponds to a pseudogene. The CDR3 contains 14 residues. The CDR3 sequence: CASSRRTGKETQYF. The CDR3 nucleotides read TGTGCCAGCAGCAGAAGGACAGGGAAGGAGACCCAGTACTTC.